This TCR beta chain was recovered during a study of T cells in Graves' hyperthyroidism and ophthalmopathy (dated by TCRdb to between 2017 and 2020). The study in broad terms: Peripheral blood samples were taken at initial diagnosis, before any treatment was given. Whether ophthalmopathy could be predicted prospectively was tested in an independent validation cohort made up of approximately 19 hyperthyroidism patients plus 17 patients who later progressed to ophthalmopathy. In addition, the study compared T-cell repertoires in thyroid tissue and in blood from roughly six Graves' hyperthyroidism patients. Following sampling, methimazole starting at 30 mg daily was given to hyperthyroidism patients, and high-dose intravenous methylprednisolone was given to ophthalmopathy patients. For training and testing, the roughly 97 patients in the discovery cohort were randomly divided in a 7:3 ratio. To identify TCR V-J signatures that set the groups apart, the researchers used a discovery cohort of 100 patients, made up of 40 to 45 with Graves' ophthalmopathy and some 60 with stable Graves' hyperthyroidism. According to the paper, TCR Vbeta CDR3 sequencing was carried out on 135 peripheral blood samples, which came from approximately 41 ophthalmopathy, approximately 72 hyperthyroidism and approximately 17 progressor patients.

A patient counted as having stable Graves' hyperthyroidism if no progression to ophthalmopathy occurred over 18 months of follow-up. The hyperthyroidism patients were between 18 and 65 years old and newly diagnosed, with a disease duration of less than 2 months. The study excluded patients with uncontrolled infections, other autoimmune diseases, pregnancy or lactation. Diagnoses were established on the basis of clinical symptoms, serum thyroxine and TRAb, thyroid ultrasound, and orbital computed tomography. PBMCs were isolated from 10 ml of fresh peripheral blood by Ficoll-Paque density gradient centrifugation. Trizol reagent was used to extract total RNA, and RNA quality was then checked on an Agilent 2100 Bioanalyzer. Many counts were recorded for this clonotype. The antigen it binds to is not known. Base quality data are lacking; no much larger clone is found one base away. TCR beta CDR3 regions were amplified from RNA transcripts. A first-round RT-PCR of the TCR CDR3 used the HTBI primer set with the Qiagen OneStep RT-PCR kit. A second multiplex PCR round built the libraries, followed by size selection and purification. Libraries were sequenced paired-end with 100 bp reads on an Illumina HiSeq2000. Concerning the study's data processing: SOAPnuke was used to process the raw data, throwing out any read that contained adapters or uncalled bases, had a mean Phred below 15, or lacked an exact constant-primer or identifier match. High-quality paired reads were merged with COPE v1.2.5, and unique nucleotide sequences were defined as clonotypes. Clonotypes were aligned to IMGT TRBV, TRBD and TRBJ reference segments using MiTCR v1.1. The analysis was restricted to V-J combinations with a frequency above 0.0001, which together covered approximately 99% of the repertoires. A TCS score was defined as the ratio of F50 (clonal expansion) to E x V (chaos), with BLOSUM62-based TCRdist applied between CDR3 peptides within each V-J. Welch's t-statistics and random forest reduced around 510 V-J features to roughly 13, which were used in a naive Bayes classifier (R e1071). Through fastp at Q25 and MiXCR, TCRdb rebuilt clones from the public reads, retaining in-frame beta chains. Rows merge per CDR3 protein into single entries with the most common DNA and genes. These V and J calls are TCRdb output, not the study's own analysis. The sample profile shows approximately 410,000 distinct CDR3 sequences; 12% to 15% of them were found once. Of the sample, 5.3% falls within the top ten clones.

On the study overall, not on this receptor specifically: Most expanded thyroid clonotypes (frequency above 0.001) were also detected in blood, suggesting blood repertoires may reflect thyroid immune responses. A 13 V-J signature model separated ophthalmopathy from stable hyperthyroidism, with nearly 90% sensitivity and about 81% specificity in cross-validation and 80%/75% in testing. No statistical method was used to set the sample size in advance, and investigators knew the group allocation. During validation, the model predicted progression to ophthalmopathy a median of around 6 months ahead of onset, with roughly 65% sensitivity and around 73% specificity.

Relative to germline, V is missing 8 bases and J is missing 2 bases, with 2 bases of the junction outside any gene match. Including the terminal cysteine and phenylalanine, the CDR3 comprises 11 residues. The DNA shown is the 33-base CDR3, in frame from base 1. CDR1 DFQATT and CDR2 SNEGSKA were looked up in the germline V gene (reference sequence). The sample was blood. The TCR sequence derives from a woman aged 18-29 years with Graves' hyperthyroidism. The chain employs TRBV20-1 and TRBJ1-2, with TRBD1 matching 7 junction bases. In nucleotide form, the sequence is TGCAGTACGACAGGGAACTATGGCTACACCTTC. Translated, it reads CSTTGNYGYTF.